This section outlines one T cell receptor (beta chain) sequence together with its context. CD8 memory was a combination that joined CD45RO+ cells with CCR7-negative CD45RA+ TemRA cells. Per the germline V gene, CDR1 is LGHNA and CDR2 is YNFKEQ. The V and J ends lost 0 bases and 7 bases, in that order; junction bases with no gene match: 11. The CDR3 loop spans 17 amino acids. This sample is drawn from a study of shared clonotypes between healthy human individuals. The protocol was immunoSEQ multiplex PCR, while the TCRdb copy is restricted to in-frame clones and leaves out a portion. Altogether about 380,000 clones are present, roughly 96% being singletons, with the ten largest covering less than 0.35%.

V usage is TRBV4-2 and J usage is TRBJ2-3, with TRBD2 identical over 9 bases. The sequence was collected from a man aged 25 to 40 in good health. Sequenced sample: memory CD8+ T cells sorted from blood. Subset in this sample: CD45RO+ cells pooled with CCR7-negative TemRA cells. This CDR3 reads CASSQDRDSGSEYTQYF. The CDR3, as DNA: TGTGCCAGCAGCCAAGATCGGGATAGCGGGAGTGAATATACGCAGTATTTT.